This T cell receptor (beta chain) derives from a study of patients and donors after allogeneic stem cell transplantation. Trimming removed 2 bases from V and 6 bases from J, with 5 bases in between. The CDR3 has 11 amino acids. The germline CDR1 and CDR2 sequences are ENHRY and SYGVKD. From the RT-PCR reads, TCRdb called clonotypes with MiXCR, one entry per CDR3 protein. The sample consists of 150,000 to 250,000 distinct CDR3 sequences, around two fifths of them appearing once. The sample holds a few counts of this clonotype. This TCR was sampled from a human donor who was either an allogeneic HSCT recipient or a stem cell or donor lymphocyte infusion donor (not recorded which). It is not recorded whose cells these are; they may come from a transplant donor. J is TRBJ2-7 and V is TRBV10-3; unclear D gene. The sample comprised blood, either unsorted or a sorted T cell fraction (not recorded which). CDR3 region: CAISELGEQYF. The DNA for the CDR3 is TGTGCCATCAGTGAGCTGGGCGAGCAGTACTTC.